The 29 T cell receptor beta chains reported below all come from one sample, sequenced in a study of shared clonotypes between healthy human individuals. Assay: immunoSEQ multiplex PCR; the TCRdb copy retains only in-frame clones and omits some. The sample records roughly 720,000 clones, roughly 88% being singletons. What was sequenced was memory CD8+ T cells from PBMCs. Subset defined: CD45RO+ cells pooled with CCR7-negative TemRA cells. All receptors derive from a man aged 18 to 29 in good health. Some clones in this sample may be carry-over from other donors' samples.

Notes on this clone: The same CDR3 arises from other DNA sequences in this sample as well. The CDR3 bases are TGTGCCAGTAGTCCCGGACAGGGGGCGTACGAGCAGTACTTC. Translating gives CASSPGQGAYEQYF. This chain connects TRBV19 to TRBJ2-7; 11 bases are shared with TRBD1. In germline, CDR1 is LNHDA, CDR2 SQIVND (reference sequence). J lost 4 bases, V lost 5 bases, and 4 bases had no gene match. The length of the CDR3 is 14 residues.

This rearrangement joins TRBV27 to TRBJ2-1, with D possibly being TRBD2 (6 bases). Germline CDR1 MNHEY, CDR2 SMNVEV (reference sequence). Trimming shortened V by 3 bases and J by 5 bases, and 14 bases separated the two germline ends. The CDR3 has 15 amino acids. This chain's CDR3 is CASSFGDIADNEQFF. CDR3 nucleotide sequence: TGTGCCAGCAGTTTTGGGGATATAGCGGACAATGAGCAGTTCTTC.

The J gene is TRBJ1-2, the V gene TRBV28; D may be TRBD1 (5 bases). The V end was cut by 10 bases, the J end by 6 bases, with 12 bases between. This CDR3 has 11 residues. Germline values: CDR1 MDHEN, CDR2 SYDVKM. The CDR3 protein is CAITRDDGYTF. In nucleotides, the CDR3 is TGTGCCATAACAAGGGACGATGGCTACACCTTC.

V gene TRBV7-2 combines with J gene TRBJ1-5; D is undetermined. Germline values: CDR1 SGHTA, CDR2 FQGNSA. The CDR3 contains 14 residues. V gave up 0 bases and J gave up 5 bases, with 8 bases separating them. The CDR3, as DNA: TGTGCCAGCAGCTTAGCGGAGCTAGATCAGCCCCAGCATTTT. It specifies CASSLAELDQPQHF.

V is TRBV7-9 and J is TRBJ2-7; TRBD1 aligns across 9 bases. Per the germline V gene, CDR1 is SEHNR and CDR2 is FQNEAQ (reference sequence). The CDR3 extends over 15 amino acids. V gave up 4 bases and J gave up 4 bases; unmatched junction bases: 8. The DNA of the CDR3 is TGTGCCAGCAGCTACCCGACAGGGGGATTATACGAGCAGTACTTC. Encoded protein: CASSYPTGGLYEQYF.

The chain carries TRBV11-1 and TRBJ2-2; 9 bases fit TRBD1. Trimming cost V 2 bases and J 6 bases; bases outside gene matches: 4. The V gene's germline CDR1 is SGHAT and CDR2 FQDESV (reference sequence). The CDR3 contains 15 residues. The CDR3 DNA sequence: TGTGCCAGCAGCTTATGGGACAGGGCGGCCGGGGAGCTGTTTTTT. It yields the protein CASSLWDRAAGELFF.

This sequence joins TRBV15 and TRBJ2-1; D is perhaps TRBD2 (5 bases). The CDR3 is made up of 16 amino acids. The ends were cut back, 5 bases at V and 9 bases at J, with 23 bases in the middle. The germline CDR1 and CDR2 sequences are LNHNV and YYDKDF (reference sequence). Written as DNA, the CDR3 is TGTGCCACCAGCCCGACGAACGGGGTAGAACGGGGTGAGCAGTTCTTC. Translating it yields CATSPTNGVERGEQFF.

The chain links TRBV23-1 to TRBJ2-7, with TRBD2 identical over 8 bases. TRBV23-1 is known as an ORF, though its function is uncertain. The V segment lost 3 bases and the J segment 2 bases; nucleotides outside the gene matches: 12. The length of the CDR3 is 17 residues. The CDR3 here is CASSHSEGGGLAYEQYF. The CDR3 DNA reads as TGCGCCAGCAGTCACTCTGAGGGCGGGGGGCTCGCCTACGAGCAGTACTTC.

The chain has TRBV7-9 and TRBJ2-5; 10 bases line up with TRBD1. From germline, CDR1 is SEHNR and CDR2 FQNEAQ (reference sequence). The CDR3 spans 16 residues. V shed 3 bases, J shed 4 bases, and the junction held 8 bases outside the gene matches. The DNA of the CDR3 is TGTGCCAGCAGCTTTGCGGGACGGACAGGGGGAGAGACCCAGTACTTC. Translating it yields CASSFAGRTGGETQYF.

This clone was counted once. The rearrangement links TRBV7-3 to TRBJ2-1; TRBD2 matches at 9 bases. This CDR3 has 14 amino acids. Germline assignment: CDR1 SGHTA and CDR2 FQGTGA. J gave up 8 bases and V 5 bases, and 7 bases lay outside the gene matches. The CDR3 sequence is CASSPIAGEDEQFF. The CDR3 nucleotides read TGTGCCAGCAGCCCCATAGCGGGAGAAGATGAGCAGTTCTTC.

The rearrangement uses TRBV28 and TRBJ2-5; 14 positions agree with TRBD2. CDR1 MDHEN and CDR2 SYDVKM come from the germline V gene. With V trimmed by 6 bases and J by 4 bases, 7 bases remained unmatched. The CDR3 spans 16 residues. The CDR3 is CASSQGLAGAGETQYF. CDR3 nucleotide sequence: TGTGCCAGCAGCCAGGGACTAGCGGGAGCGGGAGAGACCCAGTACTTC.

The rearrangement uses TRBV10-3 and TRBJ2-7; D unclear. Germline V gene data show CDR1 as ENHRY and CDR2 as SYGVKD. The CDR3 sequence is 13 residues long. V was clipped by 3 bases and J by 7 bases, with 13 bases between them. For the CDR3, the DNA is TGTGCCATCAGTGAAATTTCCGGAAAAGAGCAGTACTTC. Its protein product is CAISEISGKEQYF.

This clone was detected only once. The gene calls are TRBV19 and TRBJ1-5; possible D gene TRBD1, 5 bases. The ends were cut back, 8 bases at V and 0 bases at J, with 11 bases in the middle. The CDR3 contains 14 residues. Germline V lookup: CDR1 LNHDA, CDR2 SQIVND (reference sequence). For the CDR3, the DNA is TGTGCCAGTTCGCACAGGAATAGCAATCAGCCCCAGCATTTT. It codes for CASSHRNSNQPQHF.

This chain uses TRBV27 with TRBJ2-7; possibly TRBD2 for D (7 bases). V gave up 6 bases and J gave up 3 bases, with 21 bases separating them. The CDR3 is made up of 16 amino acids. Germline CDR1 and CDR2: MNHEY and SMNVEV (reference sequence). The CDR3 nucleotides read TGTGCCAGCAGCGGCCTTTGGGGGGGGCGCCTCTACGAGCAGTACTTC. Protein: CASSGLWGGRLYEQYF.

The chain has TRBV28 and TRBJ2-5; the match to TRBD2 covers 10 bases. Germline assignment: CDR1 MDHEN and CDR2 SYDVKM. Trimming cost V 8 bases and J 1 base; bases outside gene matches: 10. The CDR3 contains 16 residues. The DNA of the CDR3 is TGTGCCAGCGATCAACCAGGGACTAGCGCCCAAGAGACCCAGTACTTC. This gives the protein CASDQPGTSAQETQYF.

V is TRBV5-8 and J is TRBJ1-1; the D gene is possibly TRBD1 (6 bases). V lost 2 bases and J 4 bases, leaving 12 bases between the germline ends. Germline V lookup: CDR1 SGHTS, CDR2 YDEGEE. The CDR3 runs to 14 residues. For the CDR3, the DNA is TGTGCCAGCAGCTTCAGGGGTTTCGGCACTGAAGCTTTCTTT. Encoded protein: CASSFRGFGTEAFF.

CDR3 DNA: TGTGCCAGCATCCCAGCCCACAGCGGAGTACTTCGGGATGAGCAGTTCTTC. Protein sequence: CASIPAHSGVLRDEQFF. This sequence joins TRBV28 and TRBJ2-1; D may be TRBD2 (5 bases). The germline V gene has CDR1 MDHEN and CDR2 SYDVKM. This CDR3 is 17 amino acids long. The V gene lost 7 bases and the J gene lost 8 bases, with 27 bases spanning the gap. Filled out from reference TRBV28 and TRBJ2-1, the complete variable domain reads DVKVTQSSRYLVKRTGEKVFLECVQDMDHENMFWYRQDPGLGLRLIYFSYDVKMKEKGDIPEGYSVSREKKERFSLILESASTNQTSMYLCASIPAHSGVLRDEQFFGPGTRLTVL.

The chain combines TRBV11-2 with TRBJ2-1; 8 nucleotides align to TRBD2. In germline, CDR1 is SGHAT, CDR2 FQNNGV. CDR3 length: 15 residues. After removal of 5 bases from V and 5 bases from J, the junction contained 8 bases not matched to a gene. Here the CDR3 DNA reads TGTGCCAGCAGCCAAAGTAGCGGGGCAAACAATGAGCAGTTCTTC. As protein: CASSQSSGANNEQFF.

The CDR3, as DNA: TGTGCCAGCAGTTTAGCAGACAGGGACGCAGATACGCAGTATTTT. Translation: CASSLADRDADTQYF. The chain employs TRBV27 and TRBJ2-3, with 7 bases lining up with TRBD1. Per germline, CDR1 MNHEY and CDR2 SMNVEV (reference sequence). The CDR3 contains 15 residues. After removal of 2 bases from V and 4 bases from J, the junction contained 6 bases not matched to a gene.

CDR3 amino acids: CASSPWPWGTDTQYF. The CDR3 DNA reads TGTGCCAGCAGCCCTTGGCCATGGGGCACAGATACGCAGTATTTT. The chain uses TRBV7-7 and TRBJ2-3; no clear D gene. Germline V CDR1 and CDR2: SSHAT, FNYEAQ (reference sequence). The CDR3 extends over 15 amino acids. With 5 bases removed from V and 1 base from J, the gap between germline ends came to 13 bases.

CDR3 sequence: CASSLRVDRGSGELFF. CDR3 coding DNA: TGTGCCAGCAGCCTGAGGGTGGACAGGGGAAGCGGGGAGCTGTTTTTT. The chain joins TRBV13 to TRBJ2-2, with 9 bases aligning to TRBD1. This CDR3 contains 16 residues. Germline CDR1 PRHDT, CDR2 FYEKMQ (reference sequence). Trimming at V came to 5 bases and at J to 7 bases, leaving 11 bases not matched to a gene. The variable domain in full, completed from reference TRBV13 and TRBJ2-2, reads AAGVIQSPRHLIKEKRETATLKCYPIPRHDTVYWYQQGPGQDPQFLISFYEKMQSDKGSIPDRFSAQQFSDYHSELNMSSLELGDSALYFCASSLRVDRGSGELFFGEGSRLTVL.

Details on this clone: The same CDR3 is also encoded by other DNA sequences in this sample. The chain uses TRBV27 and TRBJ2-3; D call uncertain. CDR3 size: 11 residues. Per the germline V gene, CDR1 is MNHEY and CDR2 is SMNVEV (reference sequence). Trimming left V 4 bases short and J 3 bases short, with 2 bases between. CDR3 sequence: CASSSTDTQYF. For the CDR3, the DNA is TGTGCCAGCAGTTCTACAGATACGCAGTATTTT.

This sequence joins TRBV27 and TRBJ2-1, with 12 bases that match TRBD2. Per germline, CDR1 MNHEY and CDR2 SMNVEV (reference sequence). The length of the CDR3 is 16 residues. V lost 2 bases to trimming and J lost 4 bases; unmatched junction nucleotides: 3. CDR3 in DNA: TGTGCCAGCAGTTTACAGCTAGCGGGAGGGTACAATGAGCAGTTCTTC. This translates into CASSLQLAGGYNEQFF.

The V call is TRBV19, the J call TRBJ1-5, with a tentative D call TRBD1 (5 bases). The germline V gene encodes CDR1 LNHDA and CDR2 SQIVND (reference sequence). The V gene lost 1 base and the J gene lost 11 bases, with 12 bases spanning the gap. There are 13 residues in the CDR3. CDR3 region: CASSIGGGTSQHF. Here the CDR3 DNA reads TGTGCCAGTAGTATAGGTGGGGGTACGTCCCAGCATTTT. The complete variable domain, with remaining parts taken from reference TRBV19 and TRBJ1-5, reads DGGITQSPKYLFRKEGQNVTLSCEQNLNHDAMYWYRQDPGQGLRLIYYSQIVNDFQKGDIAEGYSVSREKKESFPLTVTSAQKNPTAFYLCASSIGGGTSQHFGDGTRLSIL.

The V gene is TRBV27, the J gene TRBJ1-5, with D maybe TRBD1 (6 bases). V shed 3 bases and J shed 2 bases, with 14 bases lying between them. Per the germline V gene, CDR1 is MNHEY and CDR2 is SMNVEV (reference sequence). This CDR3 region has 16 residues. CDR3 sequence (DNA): TGTGCCAGCAGTTTGGGGGGGCCCGGTGGCAATCAGCCCCAGCATTTT. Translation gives CASSLGGPGGNQPQHF.

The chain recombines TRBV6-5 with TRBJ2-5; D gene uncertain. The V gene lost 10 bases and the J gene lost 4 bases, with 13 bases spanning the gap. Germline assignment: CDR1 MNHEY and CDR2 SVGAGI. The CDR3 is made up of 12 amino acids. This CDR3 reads CATTAPIETQYF. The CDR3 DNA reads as TGTGCCACCACTGCCCCCATAGAGACCCAGTACTTC.

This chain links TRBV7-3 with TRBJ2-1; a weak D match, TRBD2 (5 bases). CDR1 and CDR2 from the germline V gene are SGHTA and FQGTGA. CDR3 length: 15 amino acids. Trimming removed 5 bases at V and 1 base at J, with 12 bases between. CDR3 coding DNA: TGTGCCAGCAGCCAATACCGGGGTTCCTACAATGAGCAGTTCTTC. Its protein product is CASSQYRGSYNEQFF. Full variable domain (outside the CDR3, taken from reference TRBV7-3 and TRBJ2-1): GAGVSQTPSNKVTEKGKYVELRCDPISGHTALYWYRQSLGQGPEFLIYFQGTGAADDSGLPNDRFFAVRPEGSVSTLKIQRTERGDSAVYLCASSQYRGSYNEQFFGPGTRLTVL.

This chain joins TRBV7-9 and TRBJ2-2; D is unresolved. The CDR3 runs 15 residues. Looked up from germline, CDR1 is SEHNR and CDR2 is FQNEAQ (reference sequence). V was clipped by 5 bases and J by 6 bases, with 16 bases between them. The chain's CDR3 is CASSPGQAPAGELFF. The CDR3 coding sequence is TGTGCCAGCAGCCCCGGCCAGGCCCCAGCCGGGGAGCTGTTTTTT.

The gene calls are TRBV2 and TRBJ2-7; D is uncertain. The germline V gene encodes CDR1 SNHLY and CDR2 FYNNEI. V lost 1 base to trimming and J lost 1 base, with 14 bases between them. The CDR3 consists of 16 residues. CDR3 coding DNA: TGTGCCAGCAGTGAAGTCTCTGTGACAACTTCCTACGAGCAGTACTTC. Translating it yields CASSEVSVTTSYEQYF.